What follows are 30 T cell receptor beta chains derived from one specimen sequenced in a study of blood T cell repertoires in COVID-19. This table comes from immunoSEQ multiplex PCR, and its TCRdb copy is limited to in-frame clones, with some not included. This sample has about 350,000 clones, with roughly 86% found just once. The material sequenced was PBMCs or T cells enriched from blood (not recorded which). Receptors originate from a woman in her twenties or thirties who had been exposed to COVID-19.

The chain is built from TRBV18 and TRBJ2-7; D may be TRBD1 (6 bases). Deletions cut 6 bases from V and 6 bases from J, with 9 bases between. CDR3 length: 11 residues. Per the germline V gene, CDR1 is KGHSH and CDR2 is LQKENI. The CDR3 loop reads CASSRTAEQYF. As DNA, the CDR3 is TGTGCCAGCTCCCGGACAGCCGAGCAGTACTTC.

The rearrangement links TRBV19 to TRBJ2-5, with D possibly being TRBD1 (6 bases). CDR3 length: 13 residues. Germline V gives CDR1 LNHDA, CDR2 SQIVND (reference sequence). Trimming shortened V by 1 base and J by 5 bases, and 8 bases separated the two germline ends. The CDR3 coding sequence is TGTGCCAGTAGTATAGGGGGGCGGGAGACCCAGTACTTC. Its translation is CASSIGGRETQYF.

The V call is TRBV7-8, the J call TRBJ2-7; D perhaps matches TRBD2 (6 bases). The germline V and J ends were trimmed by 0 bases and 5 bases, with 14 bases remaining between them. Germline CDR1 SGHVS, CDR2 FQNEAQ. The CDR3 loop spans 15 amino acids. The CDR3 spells CASSLAMGLANEQYF. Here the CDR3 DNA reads TGTGCCAGCAGCTTAGCGATGGGACTGGCGAACGAGCAGTACTTC.

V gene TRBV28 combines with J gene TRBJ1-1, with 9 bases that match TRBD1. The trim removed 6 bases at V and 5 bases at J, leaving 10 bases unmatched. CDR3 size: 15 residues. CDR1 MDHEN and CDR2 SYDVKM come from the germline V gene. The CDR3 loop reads CASSIPQGAYTEAFF. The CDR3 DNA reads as TGTGCCAGCAGCATCCCACAGGGGGCGTATACTGAAGCTTTCTTT.

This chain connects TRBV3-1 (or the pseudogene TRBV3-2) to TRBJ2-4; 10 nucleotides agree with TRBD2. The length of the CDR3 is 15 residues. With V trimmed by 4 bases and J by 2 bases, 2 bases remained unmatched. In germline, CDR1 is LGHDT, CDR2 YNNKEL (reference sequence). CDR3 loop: CASSPSGSPKNIQYF. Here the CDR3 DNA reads TGTGCCAGCAGCCCTAGCGGGAGTCCCAAAAACATTCAGTACTTC.

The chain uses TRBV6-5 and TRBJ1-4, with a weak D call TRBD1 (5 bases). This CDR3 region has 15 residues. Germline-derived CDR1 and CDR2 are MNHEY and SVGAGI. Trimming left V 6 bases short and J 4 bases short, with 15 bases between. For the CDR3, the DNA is TGTGCCAGCAGAAGAACCGGGACTGGTAATGAAAAACTGTTTTTT. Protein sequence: CASRRTGTGNEKLFF.

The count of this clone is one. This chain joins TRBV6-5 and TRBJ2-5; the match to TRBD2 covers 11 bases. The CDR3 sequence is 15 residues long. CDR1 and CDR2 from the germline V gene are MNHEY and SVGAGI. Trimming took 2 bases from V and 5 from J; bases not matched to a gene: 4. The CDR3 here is CASSYPSGRLETQYF. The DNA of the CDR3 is TGTGCCAGCAGTTACCCTAGCGGGAGGTTGGAGACCCAGTACTTC.

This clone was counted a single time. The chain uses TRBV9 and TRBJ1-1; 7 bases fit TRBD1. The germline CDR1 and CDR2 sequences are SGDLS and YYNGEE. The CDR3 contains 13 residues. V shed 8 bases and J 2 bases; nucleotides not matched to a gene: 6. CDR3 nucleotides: TGTGCCAGTTCCGGGACAGCTAACACTGAAGCTTTCTTT. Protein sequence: CASSGTANTEAFF. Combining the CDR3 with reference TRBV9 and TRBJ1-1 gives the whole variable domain DSGVTQTPKHLITATGQRVTLRCSPRSGDLSVYWYQQSLDQGLQFLIQYYNGEERAKGNILERFSAQQFPDLHSELNLSSLELGDSALYFCASSGTANTEAFFGQGTRLTVV.

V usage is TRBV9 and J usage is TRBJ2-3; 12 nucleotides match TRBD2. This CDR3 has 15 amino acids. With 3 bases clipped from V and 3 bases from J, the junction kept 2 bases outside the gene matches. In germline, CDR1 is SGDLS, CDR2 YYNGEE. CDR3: CASSGGLAGTDTQYF. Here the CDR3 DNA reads TGTGCCAGCAGCGGCGGACTAGCGGGAACAGATACGCAGTATTTT.

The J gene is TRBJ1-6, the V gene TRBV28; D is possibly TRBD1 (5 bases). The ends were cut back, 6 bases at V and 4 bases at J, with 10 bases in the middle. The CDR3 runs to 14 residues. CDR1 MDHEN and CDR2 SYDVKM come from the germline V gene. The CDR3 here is CASRNGGYNSPLHF. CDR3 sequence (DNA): TGTGCCAGCAGAAACGGGGGGTATAATTCACCCCTCCACTTT. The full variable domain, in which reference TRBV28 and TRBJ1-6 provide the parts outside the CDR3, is DVKVTQSSRYLVKRTGEKVFLECVQDMDHENMFWYRQDPGLGLRLIYFSYDVKMKEKGDIPEGYSVSREKKERFSLILESASTNQTSMYLCASRNGGYNSPLHFGNGTRLTVT.

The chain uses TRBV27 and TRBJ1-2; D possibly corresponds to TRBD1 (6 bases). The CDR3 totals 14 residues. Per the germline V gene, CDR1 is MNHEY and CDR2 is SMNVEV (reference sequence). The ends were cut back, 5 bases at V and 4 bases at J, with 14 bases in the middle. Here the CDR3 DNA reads TGTGCCAGCAGTGCTCGACAGGCAGTCTATGGCTACACCTTC. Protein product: CASSARQAVYGYTF.

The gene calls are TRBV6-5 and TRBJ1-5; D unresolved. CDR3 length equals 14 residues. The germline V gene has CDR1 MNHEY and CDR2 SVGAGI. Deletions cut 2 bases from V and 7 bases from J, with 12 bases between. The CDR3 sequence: CASSYGATGQPQHF. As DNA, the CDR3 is TGTGCCAGCAGTTACGGAGCTACGGGGCAGCCCCAGCATTTT.

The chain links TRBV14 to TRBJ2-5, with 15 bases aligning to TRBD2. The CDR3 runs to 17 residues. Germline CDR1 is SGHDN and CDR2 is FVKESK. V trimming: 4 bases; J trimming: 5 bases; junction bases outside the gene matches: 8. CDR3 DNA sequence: TGTGCCAGCAGCCGGAGGACTAGCGGGAGGGCCTGGGAGACCCAGTACTTC. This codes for CASSRRTSGRAWETQYF.

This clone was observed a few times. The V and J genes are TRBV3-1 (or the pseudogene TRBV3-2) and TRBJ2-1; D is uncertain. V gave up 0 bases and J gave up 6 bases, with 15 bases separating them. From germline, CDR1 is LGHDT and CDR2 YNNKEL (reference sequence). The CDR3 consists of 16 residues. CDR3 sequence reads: CASSQDPRGRRNEQFF. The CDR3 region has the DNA TGTGCCAGCAGCCAAGACCCCCGTGGCCGTCGCAATGAGCAGTTCTTC.

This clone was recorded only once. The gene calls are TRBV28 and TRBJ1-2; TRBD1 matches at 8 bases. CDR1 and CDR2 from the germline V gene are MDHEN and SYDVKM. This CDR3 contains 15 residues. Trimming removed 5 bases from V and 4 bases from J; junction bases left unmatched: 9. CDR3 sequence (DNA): TGTGCCAGCAGTAACGGCGGGACAGGTGTCTATGGCTACACCTTC. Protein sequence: CASSNGGTGVYGYTF.

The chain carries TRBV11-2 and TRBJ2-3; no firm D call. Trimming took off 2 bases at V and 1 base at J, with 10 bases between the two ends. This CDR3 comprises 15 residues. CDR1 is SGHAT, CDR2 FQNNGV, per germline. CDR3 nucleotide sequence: TGTGCCAGCAGCTTAAGTGTGCAGGGCACAGATACGCAGTATTTT. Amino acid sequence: CASSLSVQGTDTQYF.

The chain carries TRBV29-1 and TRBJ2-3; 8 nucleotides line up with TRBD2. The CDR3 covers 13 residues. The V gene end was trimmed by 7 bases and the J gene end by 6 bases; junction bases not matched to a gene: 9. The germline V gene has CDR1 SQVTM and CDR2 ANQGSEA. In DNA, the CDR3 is TGCAGCGGGGCTTTAGCTAGCGGGGATACGCAGTATTTT. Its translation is CSGALASGDTQYF.

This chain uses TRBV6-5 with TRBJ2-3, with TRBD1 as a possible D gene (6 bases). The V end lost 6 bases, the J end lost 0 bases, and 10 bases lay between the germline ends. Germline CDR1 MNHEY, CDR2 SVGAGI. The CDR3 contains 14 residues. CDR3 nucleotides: TGTGCCAGCAGGCGGACAGCAAGCACAGATACGCAGTATTTT. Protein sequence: CASRRTASTDTQYF.

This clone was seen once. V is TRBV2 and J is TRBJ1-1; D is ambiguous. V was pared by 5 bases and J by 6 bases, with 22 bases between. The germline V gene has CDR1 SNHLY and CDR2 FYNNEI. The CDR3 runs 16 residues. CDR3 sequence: CASSMAGSFPSSEAFF. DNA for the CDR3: TGTGCCAGCAGTATGGCGGGGTCTTTCCCCAGTTCTGAAGCTTTCTTT.

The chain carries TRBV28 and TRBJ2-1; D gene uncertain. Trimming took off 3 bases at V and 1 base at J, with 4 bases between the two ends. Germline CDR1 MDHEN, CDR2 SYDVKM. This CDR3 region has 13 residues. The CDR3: CASSLQSYNEQFF. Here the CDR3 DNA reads TGTGCCAGCAGTTTGCAGTCCTACAATGAGCAGTTCTTC.

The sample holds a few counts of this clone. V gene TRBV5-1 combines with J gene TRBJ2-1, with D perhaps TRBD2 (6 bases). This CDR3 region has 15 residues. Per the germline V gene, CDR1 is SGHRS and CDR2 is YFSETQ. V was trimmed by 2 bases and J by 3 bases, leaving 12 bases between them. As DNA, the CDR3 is TGCGCCAGCAGCTTCTCGGCGGGGAGCTACAATGAGCAGTTCTTC. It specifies CASSFSAGSYNEQFF.

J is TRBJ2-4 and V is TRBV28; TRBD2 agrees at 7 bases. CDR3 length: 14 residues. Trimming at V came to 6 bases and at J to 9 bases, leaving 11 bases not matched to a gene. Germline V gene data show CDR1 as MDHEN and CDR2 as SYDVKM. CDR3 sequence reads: CASSGGTYRGIQYF. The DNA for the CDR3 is TGTGCCAGCAGCGGGGGGACTTATCGGGGCATTCAGTACTTC.

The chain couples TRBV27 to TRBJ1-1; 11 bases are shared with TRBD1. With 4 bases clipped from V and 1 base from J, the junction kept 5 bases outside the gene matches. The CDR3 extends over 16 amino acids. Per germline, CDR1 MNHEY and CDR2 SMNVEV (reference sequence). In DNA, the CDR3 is TGTGCCAGCAGTTCAGGACAGGGGGCAGGGAACACTGAAGCTTTCTTT. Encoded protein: CASSSGQGAGNTEAFF.

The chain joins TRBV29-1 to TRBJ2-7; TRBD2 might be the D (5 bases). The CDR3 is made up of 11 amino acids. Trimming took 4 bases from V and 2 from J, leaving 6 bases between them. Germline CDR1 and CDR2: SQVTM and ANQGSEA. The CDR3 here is CSVVGAYEQYF. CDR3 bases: TGCAGCGTTGTCGGGGCCTACGAGCAGTACTTC.

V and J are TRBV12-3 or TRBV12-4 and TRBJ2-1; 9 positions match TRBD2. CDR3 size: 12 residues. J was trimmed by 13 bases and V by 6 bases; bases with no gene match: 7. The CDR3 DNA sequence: TGTGCCAGCAGCCGGACTAGCGTAGGACAGTTCTTC. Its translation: CASSRTSVGQFF.

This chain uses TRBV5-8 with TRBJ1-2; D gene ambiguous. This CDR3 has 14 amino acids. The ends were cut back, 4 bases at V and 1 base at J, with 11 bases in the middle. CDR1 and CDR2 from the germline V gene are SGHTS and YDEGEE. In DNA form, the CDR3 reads TGTGCCAGCAGCCCCTCGGACTTTAACTATGGCTACACCTTC. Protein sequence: CASSPSDFNYGYTF. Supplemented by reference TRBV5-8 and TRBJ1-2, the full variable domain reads EAGVTQSPTHLIKTRGQQATLRCSPISGHTSVYWYQQALGLGLQFLLWYDEGEERNRGNFPPRFSGRQFPNYSSELNVNALELEDSALYLCASSPSDFNYGYTFGSGTRLTVV.

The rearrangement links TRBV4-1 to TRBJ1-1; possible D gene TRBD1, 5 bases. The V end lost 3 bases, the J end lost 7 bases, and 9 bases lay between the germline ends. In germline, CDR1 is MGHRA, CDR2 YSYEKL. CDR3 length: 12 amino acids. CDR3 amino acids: CASSQGGNEAFF. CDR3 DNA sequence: TGCGCCAGCAGCCAGGGGGGTAATGAAGCTTTCTTT.

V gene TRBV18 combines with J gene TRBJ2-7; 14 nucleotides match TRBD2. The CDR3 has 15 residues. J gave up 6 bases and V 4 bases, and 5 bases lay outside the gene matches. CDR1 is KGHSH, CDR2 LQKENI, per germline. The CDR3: CASSHGTSGSREQYF. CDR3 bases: TGTGCCAGCTCACACGGGACTAGCGGGAGTCGCGAGCAGTACTTC.

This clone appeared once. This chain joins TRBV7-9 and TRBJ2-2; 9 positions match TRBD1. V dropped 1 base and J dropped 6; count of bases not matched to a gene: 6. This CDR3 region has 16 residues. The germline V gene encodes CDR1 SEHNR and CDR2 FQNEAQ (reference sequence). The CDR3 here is CASSLGAGTGSGELFF. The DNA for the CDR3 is TGTGCCAGCAGCTTAGGAGCCGGGACAGGGTCCGGGGAGCTGTTTTTT. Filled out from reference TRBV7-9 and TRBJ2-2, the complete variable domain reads DTGVSQNPRHKITKRGQNVTFRCDPISEHNRLYWYRQTLGQGPEFLTYFQNEAQLEKSRLLSDRFSAERPKGSFSTLEIQRTEQGDSAMYLCASSLGAGTGSGELFFGEGSRLTVL.

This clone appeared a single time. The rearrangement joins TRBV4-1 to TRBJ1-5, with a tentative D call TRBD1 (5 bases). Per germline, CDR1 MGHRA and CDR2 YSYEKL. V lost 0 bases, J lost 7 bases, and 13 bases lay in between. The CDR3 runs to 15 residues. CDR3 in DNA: TGCGCCAGCAGCCAAGATGCAGGGAGGCGCCAGCCCCAGCATTTT. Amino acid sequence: CASSQDAGRRQPQHF.